The table lists the clone carrying this T cell receptor (beta chain) with many counts. TCRdb processed the reads anew with MiXCR; each CDR3 protein has one entry. The profile shows 400,000 to 550,000 distinct CDR3 sequences, over 9% of them singletons. The data are from a study of T cell repertoires in cytomegalovirus infection. The CDR3 loop spans 15 amino acids. The germline V gene has CDR1 KGHDR and CDR2 SFDVKD. Deletions cut 4 bases from V and 6 bases from J, with 18 bases between. This receptor was obtained from a human donor in good health (CMV status not recorded). Some clones in this sample may be carry-over from other donors' samples. The chain employs TRBV24-1 and TRBJ2-7, with TRBD1 as a possible D gene (6 bases). The sample was PBMCs. This CDR3 is CATSEGDMGWSEQYF. CDR3 bases: TGTGCCACCAGTGAGGGGGACATGGGTTGGAGCGAGCAGTACTTC.